Below, one T cell receptor beta chain is given with its context. The germline V gene has CDR1 MNHNS and CDR2 SASEGT. V lost 7 bases and J lost 0, with 10 bases in between. The CDR3 is made up of 13 amino acids. This was a deep-level run. Sequencing used immunoSEQ multiplex PCR; TCRdb keeps in-frame clones, though not all of them. The sample holds roughly 660,000 clones, about 92% seen once. This record belongs to a study of shared clonotypes between healthy human individuals. V and J are TRBV6-1 and TRBJ2-7; D gene ambiguous. The TCR originated in a man aged 18-30 years in good health. Some clones in this sample may be carry-over from other donors' samples. Sequencing was done on a sample of memory CD8+ T cells from PBMCs. The subset is: CD45RO+ cells pooled with CCR7-negative TemRA cells. The CDR3 coding sequence is TGTGCCAGCACGCCCGGCGGCTCCTACGAGCAGTACTTC. Its translation is CASTPGGSYEQYF.